The 2 T cell receptor beta chains below were found in one sample sequenced in a study of CD8+CD57+ T cells in acquired aplastic anemia. Using genomic DNA as the template, TCR beta VDJ and CDR3 profiling was carried out. TCRdb re-analysed the reads in MiXCR, keeping a single row per CDR3 protein. Here the sample spans around 150,000 distinct CDR3 sequences, around half being singletons. Previously, flow cytometry had revealed CD8+CD57+ cell expansion in the patients chosen for sequencing. The specimen was sorted CD4+, CD8+, or CD8+CD57+ T cells (not recorded which) from PBMCs. These receptor sequences come from a human donor with aplastic anemia.

This clonotype was recorded a few times. The genes are TRBV27 and TRBJ2-1; D is ambiguous. Per the germline V gene, CDR1 is MNHEY and CDR2 is SMNVEV (reference sequence). CDR3 length: 12 residues. Trimming pared 5 bases from V and 4 bases from J, leaving 6 bases between. The CDR3 here is CASSLSYNEQFF. The CDR3 DNA is TGTGCCAGCAGTCTTTCGTACAATGAGCAGTTCTTC.

This clonotype showed up just a few times. The V and J genes are TRBV2 and TRBJ1-2, with TRBD1 identical over 9 bases. The V and J ends lost 11 bases and 0 bases, in that order; junction bases with no gene match: 4. The germline V gene has CDR1 SNHLY and CDR2 FYNNEI. The CDR3 totals 13 residues. CDR3 DNA sequence: TGTGCCGGCAACAGGGGGCCTAACTATGGCTACACCTTC. Translation gives CAGNRGPNYGYTF.